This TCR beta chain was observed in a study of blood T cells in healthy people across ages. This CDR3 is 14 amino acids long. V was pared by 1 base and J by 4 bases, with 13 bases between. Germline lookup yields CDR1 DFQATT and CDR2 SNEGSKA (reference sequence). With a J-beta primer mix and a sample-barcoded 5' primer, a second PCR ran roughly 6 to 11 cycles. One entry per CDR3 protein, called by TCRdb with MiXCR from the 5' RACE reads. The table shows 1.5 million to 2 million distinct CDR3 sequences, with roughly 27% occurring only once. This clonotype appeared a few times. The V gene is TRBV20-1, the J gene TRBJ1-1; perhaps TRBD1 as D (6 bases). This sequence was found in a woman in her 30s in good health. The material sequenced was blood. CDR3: CSARGAGGLTEAFF. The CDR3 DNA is TGCAGTGCTAGAGGTGCGGGGGGCCTCACTGAAGCTTTCTTT.